Below are 32 T cell receptor beta chains sequenced from a single sample in a study of identical twins. MiXCR was run by TCRdb on the 5' RACE reads, yielding one entry per CDR3 protein. The sample yields a few hundred thousand distinct CDR3 sequences, 18% seen once. The sequenced sample was naive T cells sorted from blood. The receptor source for this set is a man aged 50 or older in good health.

This clonotype has only a few counts. The gene calls are TRBV3-1 and TRBJ2-1; D possibly corresponds to TRBD2 (5 bases). Germline-derived CDR1 and CDR2 are LGHDT and YNNKEL (reference sequence). V was clipped by 1 base and J by 8 bases, with 12 bases between them. The CDR3 runs to 14 residues. The CDR3 DNA is TGTGCCAGCAGCCAAGCACTAGTAAGATATGAGCAGTTCTTC. Its translation: CASSQALVRYEQFF.

This clonotype was recorded a few times. J is TRBJ2-2 and V is TRBV12-3 or TRBV12-4; 7 positions agree with TRBD1. The J segment lost 7 bases and the V segment lost 5 bases, leaving 1 base of the junction unmatched. This CDR3 is 12 amino acids long. CDR3 nucleotide sequence: TGTGCCAGCAGTACAGGGGTCGGGGAGCTGTTTTTT. Protein product: CASSTGVGELFF.

This chain links TRBV20-1 with TRBJ2-1; 12 nucleotides align to TRBD2. V shed 5 bases, J shed 2 bases, and the junction held 4 bases outside the gene matches. Germline V gene data show CDR1 as DFQATT and CDR2 as SNEGSKA (reference sequence). This CDR3 has 15 amino acids. The CDR3 sequence is CSAFLAGGPYNEQFF. For the CDR3, the DNA is TGCAGTGCTTTCCTAGCGGGAGGGCCCTACAATGAGCAGTTCTTC.

V and J are TRBV5-6 and TRBJ2-2; TRBD1 aligns across 11 bases. The CDR3 contains 15 residues. J gave up 4 bases and V 6 bases, and 5 bases lay outside the gene matches. Germline V gives CDR1 SGHDT, CDR2 YYEEEE. CDR3 sequence reads: CASTPGQGVTGELFF. The CDR3 DNA sequence: TGTGCCAGCACGCCGGGACAGGGGGTCACCGGGGAGCTGTTTTTT.

This clonotype has only a few counts. This chain uses TRBV10-3 with TRBJ2-5, with no clear D. Looked up from germline, CDR1 is ENHRY and CDR2 is SYGVKD. The CDR3 sequence is 14 residues long. Trimming cost V 3 bases and J 5 bases, with 13 bases left between them. The CDR3 DNA reads TGTGCCATCAGTGACCCCCTGGTAATGGAGACCCAGTACTTC. Translating it yields CAISDPLVMETQYF.

The V gene is TRBV5-6, the J gene TRBJ2-7; D uncertain. The CDR3 extends over 14 amino acids. The V gene's germline CDR1 is SGHDT and CDR2 YYEEEE. Trimming took 1 base from V and 1 from J, leaving 9 bases between them. DNA of the CDR3: TGTGCCAGCAGCTTGTTCGACAATTCCTACGAGCAGTACTTC. Translating it yields CASSLFDNSYEQYF.

This clonotype turned up a few times. The chain uses TRBV4-3 and TRBJ2-1; TRBD2 aligns across 8 bases. V lost 1 base and J lost 4; bases outside the gene matches: 6. This CDR3 is built from 16 residues. Germline assignment: CDR1 LGHNA and CDR2 YSLEER. The CDR3 loop reads CASSQGHGGGYNEQFF. CDR3 bases: TGCGCCAGCAGCCAAGGGCACGGGGGGGGTTACAATGAGCAGTTCTTC.

There are a few counts of this clonotype. This chain links TRBV10-3 with TRBJ2-7, with D perhaps matching TRBD2 (5 bases). CDR3 length: 13 residues. CDR1 and CDR2 (germline): ENHRY, SYGVKD. CDR3 nucleotide sequence: TGTGCAGGCGGCCGGGAACCTGCCTACGAGCAGTACTTC. This gives the protein CAGGREPAYEQYF.

This clonotype was recorded at least ten times. The chain is built from TRBV20-1 and TRBJ2-4, with D hard to call. Germline CDR1 is DFQATT and CDR2 is SNEGSKA (reference sequence). The germline V and J ends were trimmed by 3 bases and 6 bases, with 24 bases remaining between them. The CDR3 loop spans 17 amino acids. The CDR3 DNA is TGCAGTGCTAGGCCCGCATGGGCAGCCGACCGAGGAAACATTCAGTACTTC. As protein: CSARPAWAADRGNIQYF.

The CDR3 nucleotides read TGCAGCGTTGACGGACAACCTACACGCTCCTACAATGAGCAGTTCTTC. It translates to CSVDGQPTRSYNEQFF. V is TRBV29-1 and J is TRBJ2-1; D is possibly TRBD1 (5 bases). This CDR3 comprises 16 residues. Germline-derived CDR1 and CDR2 are SQVTM and ANQGSEA. The V end was cut by 3 bases, the J end by 0 bases, with 15 bases between.

The sample holds many counts of this clonotype. The V gene is TRBV10-3, the J gene TRBJ1-2; 8 bases are shared with TRBD1. The CDR3 covers 12 residues. The V and J ends lost 9 bases and 6 bases, in that order; junction bases with no gene match: 6. Germline V gives CDR1 ENHRY, CDR2 SYGVKD. For the CDR3, the DNA is TGTGCCATTAAGGACAGGGTGAATGGCTACACCTTC. As protein: CAIKDRVNGYTF.

This clonotype has just a few counts. The rearrangement uses TRBV10-3 and TRBJ2-5; 9 nucleotides line up with TRBD1. Per the germline V gene, CDR1 is ENHRY and CDR2 is SYGVKD. The CDR3 length is 14 residues. V dropped 6 bases and J dropped 2; count of bases not matched to a gene: 4. The CDR3 bases are TGTGCCATCAGCTCCGGGACAGGGCAAGAGACCCAGTACTTC. It yields the protein CAISSGTGQETQYF.

In this sample, this clonotype turned up many times. The chain recombines TRBV7-2 with TRBJ1-1; a possible D gene is TRBD1 (5 bases). This CDR3 has 14 amino acids. Germline CDR1 reads SGHTA; CDR2 reads FQGNSA. The V and J ends lost 4 bases and 6 bases respectively, with 15 bases between them. CDR3 nucleotide sequence: TGTGCCAGCAGCTCTCGTCGGGGGAGGGCTGAAGCTTTCTTT. It encodes CASSSRRGRAEAFF.

As concerns this clonotype: Just one base apart from a much larger clone, this may be a read error. The rearrangement links TRBV5-1 to TRBJ2-7; D perhaps matches TRBD1 (5 bases). CDR3 size: 14 residues. The germline V gene has CDR1 SGHRS and CDR2 YFSETQ. The CDR3 region is CASSQPDTRGELYF. The CDR3 DNA follows: TGCGCCAGCAGCCAACCGGACACTCGTGGCGAGCTGTACTTC.

This clonotype was picked up many times. The rearrangement joins TRBV28 to TRBJ2-3; D possibly corresponds to TRBD2 (6 bases). The CDR3 has 14 amino acids. The germline V gene encodes CDR1 MDHEN and CDR2 SYDVKM. V lost 8 bases to trimming and J lost 2 bases, with 14 bases between them. The CDR3 reads CASRDSGYTDTQYF. The CDR3 DNA reads TGTGCCAGCCGCGATAGCGGATACACAGATACGCAGTATTTT.

This clonotype was observed at least ten times. The CDR3 here is CSVEENVGRAGPYEQYF. The CDR3 nucleotides read TGCAGCGTTGAAGAGAATGTCGGGAGGGCCGGTCCCTACGAGCAGTACTTC. The rearrangement joins TRBV29-1 to TRBJ2-7; 8 bases fit TRBD2. V dropped 0 bases and J dropped 2; count of bases not matched to a gene: 12. CDR3 size: 17 residues. Per germline, CDR1 SQVTM and CDR2 ANQGSEA.

This clonotype came up many times. The CDR3 bases are TGCAGCGTCTCCGGGACAGGGGCCTACAATGAGCAGTTCTTC. Translated, it gives CSVSGTGAYNEQFF. The rearrangement links TRBV29-1 to TRBJ2-1; 10 bases fit TRBD1. Germline CDR1 SQVTM, CDR2 ANQGSEA. This CDR3 contains 14 residues. Unmatched junction bases numbered 4, after V lost 6 bases and J lost 2 bases.

This chain uses TRBV28 with TRBJ1-2, with 8 positions matching TRBD1. The CDR3 contains 12 residues. V shed 6 bases and J 6 bases; nucleotides not matched to a gene: 3. The V gene's germline CDR1 is MDHEN and CDR2 SYDVKM. DNA of the CDR3: TGTGCCAGCAGCAACAGGGGGAATGGCTACACCTTC. It translates to CASSNRGNGYTF.

In this sample, this clonotype turned up a few times. The chain combines TRBV28 with TRBJ2-6; D remains unclear. Germline loops: CDR1 MDHEN, CDR2 SYDVKM. Trimming removed 9 bases from V and 0 bases from J, with 9 bases in between. The CDR3 consists of 14 residues. In DNA form, the CDR3 reads TGTGCCAGTATGATGAGCTCTGGGGCCAACGTCCTGACTTTC. It is translated as CASMMSSGANVLTF.

This clonotype was seen repeatedly, ten times or more. The V and J genes are TRBV20-1 and TRBJ2-3; 15 bases map to TRBD2. The CDR3 is 17 amino acids. The V segment lost 1 base and the J segment 4 bases; nucleotides outside the gene matches: 6. CDR1 is DFQATT, CDR2 SNEGSKA, per germline (reference sequence). The CDR3 spells CSARATGLAGGPDTQYF. CDR3 DNA sequence: TGCAGTGCTAGAGCCACGGGACTAGCGGGAGGTCCAGATACGCAGTATTTT.

This clonotype was seen only a few times. V and J are TRBV28 and TRBJ2-2; 8 bases map to TRBD2. The CDR3 consists of 13 residues. The V and J ends lost 11 bases and 1 base, in that order; junction bases with no gene match: 3. Germline-derived CDR1 and CDR2 are MDHEN and SYDVKM. CDR3 nucleotides: TGTGCCTCTACTAGCGGGAACACCGGGGAGCTGTTTTTT. It yields the protein CASTSGNTGELFF.

V usage is TRBV6-5 and J usage is TRBJ1-4, with D unclear. The germline gives CDR1 MNHEY, CDR2 SVGAGI. V shed 0 bases and J shed 3 bases, with 17 bases lying between them. This CDR3 comprises 18 residues. The CDR3 sequence: CASSYSINYRGANEKLFF. For the CDR3, the DNA is TGTGCCAGCAGTTACTCGATCAACTATCGTGGCGCTAATGAAAAACTGTTTTTT.

This chain connects TRBV6-5 to TRBJ2-7; D unresolved. CDR1 and CDR2 from the germline V gene are MNHEY and SVGAGI. There are 16 residues in the CDR3. The V end lost 0 bases, the J end lost 0 bases, and 12 bases lay between the germline ends. In nucleotides, the CDR3 is TGTGCCAGCAGTTACTCGTTCCGAGCCCTCTCCTACGAGCAGTACTTC. Translation: CASSYSFRALSYEQYF.

This clonotype was observed many times. This chain joins TRBV28 and TRBJ2-3; 7 bases agree with TRBD1. CDR1 and CDR2 from the germline V gene are MDHEN and SYDVKM. CDR3 size: 16 residues. V was clipped by 4 bases and J by 0 bases; unmatched bases: 7. CDR3 nucleotide sequence: TGTGCCAGCAGTTCACAGGGGATATTGAGCACAGATACGCAGTATTTT. Translating it yields CASSSQGILSTDTQYF.

This clonotype has a count of ten or more. The chain has TRBV2 and TRBJ2-1; 10 bases align to TRBD2. Germline CDR1 reads SNHLY; CDR2 reads FYNNEI. J lost 6 bases, V lost 6 bases, and 17 bases had no gene match. There are 18 residues in the CDR3. CDR3 region: CASSRGVSGGNFFNEQFF. DNA for the CDR3: TGTGCCAGCAGCCGGGGGGTTAGCGGGGGGAACTTTTTCAATGAGCAGTTCTTC. Full variable domain (rest looked up from reference TRBV2 and TRBJ2-1): EPEVTQTPSHQVTQMGQEVILRCVPISNHLYFYWYRQILGQKVEFLVSFYNNEISEKSEIFDDQFSVERPDGSNFTLKIRSTKLEDSAMYFCASSRGVSGGNFFNEQFFGPGTRLTVL.

The chain carries TRBV20-1 and TRBJ1-5; TRBD1 is a possible D gene (5 bases). The CDR3 has 15 residues. Trimming stripped 2 bases from V and 4 bases from J, with 15 bases between. Germline assignment: CDR1 DFQATT and CDR2 SNEGSKA (reference sequence). CDR3: CSARSRVGPNQPQHF. The DNA of the CDR3 is TGCAGTGCTAGAAGCAGGGTAGGGCCTAATCAGCCCCAGCATTTT.

This clonotype was picked up many times. V is TRBV20-1 and J is TRBJ1-1, with D tentatively TRBD1 (6 bases). V lost 4 bases and J 0 bases, leaving 15 bases between the germline ends. The germline V gene has CDR1 DFQATT and CDR2 SNEGSKA (reference sequence). CDR3 length equals 15 residues. The CDR3 region has the DNA TGCAGTGCTAACCGAGGGACATCGATGAACACTGAAGCTTTCTTT. Encoded protein: CSANRGTSMNTEAFF.

At least ten counts were recorded for this clonotype. This chain uses TRBV6-5 with TRBJ2-2; no reliable D call. The CDR3 consists of 15 residues. Germline assignment: CDR1 MNHEY and CDR2 SVGAGI. Between the trimmed V and J ends, which lost 2 bases and 2 bases, there was a span of 9 bases. CDR3 coding DNA: TGTGCCAGCAGTTACCTTAACGTAAACACCGGGGAGCTGTTTTTT. Its protein is CASSYLNVNTGELFF.

This clonotype was observed a few times. Written as DNA, the CDR3 is TGTGCCAGCAGCTTAGCGGCTACCGGGGAGCTGTTTTTT. Amino acid sequence: CASSLAATGELFF. The chain links TRBV7-9 to TRBJ2-2; D ambiguous. V lost 0 bases, J lost 5 bases, and 4 bases lay in between. CDR1 SEHNR and CDR2 FQNEAQ come from the germline V gene (reference sequence). The CDR3 loop spans 13 amino acids.

V usage is TRBV21-1 and J usage is TRBJ1-2; the table's D gene call, TRBD1, was not cross checked with the DNA. TRBV21-1 is a pseudogene segment. The CDR3 extends over 18 amino acids. CDR3 sequence reads: CASSKTSKFFRENYGYTF. The CDR3 DNA sequence: TGTGCCAGCAGCAAAACATCCAAGTTTTTCAGGGAAAACTATGGCTACACCTTC.

This clonotype was found many times. V and J are TRBV27 and TRBJ2-1, with D possibly matching TRBD2 (6 bases). The CDR3 length is 12 residues. V was cut by 3 bases and J by 10 bases, with 10 bases left in between. Germline CDR1 reads MNHEY; CDR2 reads SMNVEV (reference sequence). CDR3 residues: CASSFLGGEQFF. In DNA form, the CDR3 reads TGTGCCAGCAGTTTTCTAGGAGGGGAGCAGTTCTTC.

The chain recombines TRBV7-9 with TRBJ1-6; D perhaps matches TRBD1 (5 bases). Trimming removed 5 bases from V and 17 bases from J, with 22 bases in between. Germline loops: CDR1 SEHNR, CDR2 FQNEAQ (reference sequence). The CDR3 sequence is 14 residues long. This chain's CDR3 is CASSPRDLFVPVHF. The DNA for the CDR3 is TGTGCCAGCAGCCCCCGGGACCTTTTCGTTCCCGTCCACTTT.